The TCR beta chain described here comes from a study of shared clonotypes between healthy human individuals (dated by TCRdb to 2019 to 2021). Context from the whole study: The cohort included three men and a couple of women between 18 and 49 years of age. Between about 0.94 and 8.9 billion PBMCs per donor were obtained by leukapheresis. Per donor, three plates each were used for CD4 naive and CD4 memory, two for CD8 naive, and one for CD8 memory. The study deeply sequenced blood TCR repertoires of five healthy adults to estimate repertoire size and the extent of clonotype sharing between individuals. To increase sequencing depth and limit assay-specific biases, TCR repertoire library preparation and sequencing were carried out by different laboratories using diverse techniques.

TCR CDR3 regions were amplified from genomic DNA by multiplex PCR using the deep immunoSEQ assay. Extracted genomic DNA from each cell subset was distributed evenly across all wells of several immunoSEQ 96-well plates, and each plate was treated as a replicate. Each replicate PCR for sorted subsets received approximately 220 ng genomic DNA, equal to around 32,000 T cell genomes. Purified libraries were measured with a Qubit 3.0 fluorometer, size-checked on a Bioanalyzer 2100, and measured again with the KAPA Library Quantification kit. Each immunoSEQ 96-well plate was sequenced on its own single-read 150-cycle Illumina NextSeq 550 flow cell. Under the source paper's analysis protocol: Because the immunoSEQ output held only junctional sequences and lacked quality scores, the filtering could not match the filtering applied to full-length reads. Sequences were annotated with PyIR, a Python wrapper for IgBLAST v1.9, and V/J genes and CDR3 were assigned using IMGT germline references. Reads with weak V/J assignments (E-value above 1e-6), missing CDR3, stop codons, out-of-frame junctions, or ambiguous translated residues were removed. A V3J clonotype was defined by an identical inferred V gene, J gene, and CDR3 amino acid sequence. To compute the percentage overlap between repertoires, the number of shared unique clonotypes was divided by the size of the smaller repertoire. Three approaches were used to assess repertoire richness: RTK rarefaction, the Chao1 estimator, and Recon v2.1 estimates of unobserved clonotypes. Generation probabilities for all TCRbeta clonotypes obtained by the gDNA method from a handful of donors were computed using OLGA. The clones in this table, taken by TCRdb from immuneACCESS, are in-frame only. Not every clone is retained; where verified, under half of the shortfall comes from an unresolved V gene, and the cause of the rest is unknown. V and J calls and clone size are copied from that table; D and trimming were computed from the DNA. The sample contains approximately 1.5 million clones, 98% of them found a single time. The ten top clones hold roughly 0.36% of the sample.

Counted from cysteine to phenylalanine, this CDR3 has 16 amino acids. Of all the DNA, just the CDR3 is kept, 48 bases in frame from base 1. V is reduced by 1 base and J by 5 bases, leaving a spacing of 17 bases between them. For CDR1 and CDR2, the germline V gene lists SGHTA and FQGNSA. Study-level results and caveats: Sharing across several donors was observed for approximately 5% of naive CD4, over 3% of naive CD8, around 2.5% of memory CD4, and about 0.4% of memory CD8 clonotypes. Sampling was restricted to blood, and TCR repertoires in tissues likely differ from the TCR repertoires found in blood. Based on pairwise subsampling, the degree of clonotype sharing among donors was expected to be affected by sequencing depth. Because the study included only a small number of donors, the genetic and exposure-history diversity represented was limited. Naive subsets generally had larger estimated clonotype richness than memory subsets did. Higher generation probabilities were observed for clonotypes shared by all four sorted-subset donors than for non-shared clonotypes. Rarefaction of sorted-subset datasets indicated incomplete sequencing despite the large sequencing depth.

Donors were healthy HIV-negative adults with no recently reported acute infections or vaccinations. Every donor was a Caucasian adult residing in Nashville, Tennessee, USA. CD4+ T cells were enriched through magnetic negative selection, after which naive cells were positively selected on CD45RA and the remaining negative fraction served as the memory subset. Blood was collected by leukapheresis, and PBMCs were isolated by Ficoll-Histopaque density gradient centrifugation and then cryopreserved in liquid nitrogen vapor phase. Analytical flow cytometry was used to check the purity and quantity of each magnetically sorted T cell population. Genomic DNA was isolated from every sorted fraction and measured by UV absorbance on a Nanodrop 2000c. With respect to this clone: It has no known antigen specificity. One base away there is no much larger clone; base qualities are not given.

The sample taken for sequencing was naive CD4+ T cells sorted from blood. Explained via the paper, the cell subset or site label denotes: CD45RA+ positively selected. The chain joins TRBV7-2 to TRBJ2-5, with the D segment identity uncertain. The origin of this receptor is a man aged 25-45 years in good health. Here is the DNA: TGTGCCAGCAGCTTAGGTTCTTCGTTCATCCGGGAGACCCAGTACTTC. Its translation reads: CASSLGSSFIRETQYF.